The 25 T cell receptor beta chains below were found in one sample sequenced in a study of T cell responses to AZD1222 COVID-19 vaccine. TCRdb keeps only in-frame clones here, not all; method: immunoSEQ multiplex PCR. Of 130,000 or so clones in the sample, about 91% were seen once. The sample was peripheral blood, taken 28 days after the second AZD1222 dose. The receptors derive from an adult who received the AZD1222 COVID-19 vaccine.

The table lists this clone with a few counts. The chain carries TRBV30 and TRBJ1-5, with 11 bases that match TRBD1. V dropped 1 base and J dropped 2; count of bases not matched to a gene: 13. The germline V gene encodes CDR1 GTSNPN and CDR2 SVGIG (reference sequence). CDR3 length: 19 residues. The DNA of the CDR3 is TGTGCCTGGAGTGATCCGGGACAGGGGGAGTTATTTGGCAATCAGCCCCAGCATTTT. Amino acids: CAWSDPGQGELFGNQPQHF.

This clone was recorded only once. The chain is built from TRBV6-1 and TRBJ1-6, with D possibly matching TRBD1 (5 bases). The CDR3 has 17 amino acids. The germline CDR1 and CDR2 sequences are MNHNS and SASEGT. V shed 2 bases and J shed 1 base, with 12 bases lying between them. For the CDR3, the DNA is TGTGCCAGCAGTGAAAGCGGGGGTTGGTCCTATAATTCACCCCTCCACTTT. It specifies CASSESGGWSYNSPLHF.

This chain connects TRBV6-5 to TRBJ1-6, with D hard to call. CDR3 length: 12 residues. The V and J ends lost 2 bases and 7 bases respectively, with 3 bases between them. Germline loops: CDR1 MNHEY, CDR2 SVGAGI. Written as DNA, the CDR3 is TGTGCCAGCAGTTACACGAATTCACCCCTCCACTTT. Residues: CASSYTNSPLHF.

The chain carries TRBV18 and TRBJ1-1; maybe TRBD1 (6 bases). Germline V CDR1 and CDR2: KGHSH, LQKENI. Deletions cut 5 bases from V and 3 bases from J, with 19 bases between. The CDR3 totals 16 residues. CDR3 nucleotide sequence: TGTGCCAGCTCATTAGGGGGGGGCTTTGGCGACACTGAAGCTTTCTTT. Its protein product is CASSLGGGFGDTEAFF.

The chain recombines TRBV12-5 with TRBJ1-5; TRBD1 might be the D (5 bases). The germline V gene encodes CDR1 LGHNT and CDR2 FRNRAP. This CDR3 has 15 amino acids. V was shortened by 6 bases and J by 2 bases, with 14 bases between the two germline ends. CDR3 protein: CASGQHGGGNQPQHF. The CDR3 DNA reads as TGTGCTAGTGGCCAACACGGGGGGGGCAATCAGCCCCAGCATTTT.

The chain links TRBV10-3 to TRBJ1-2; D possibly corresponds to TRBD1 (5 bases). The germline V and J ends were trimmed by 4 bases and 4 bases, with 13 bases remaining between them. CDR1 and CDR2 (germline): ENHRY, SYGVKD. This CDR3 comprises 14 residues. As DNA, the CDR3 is TGTGCCATCAGTGCCAGGGATCGAAGCTATGGCTACACCTTC. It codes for CAISARDRSYGYTF.

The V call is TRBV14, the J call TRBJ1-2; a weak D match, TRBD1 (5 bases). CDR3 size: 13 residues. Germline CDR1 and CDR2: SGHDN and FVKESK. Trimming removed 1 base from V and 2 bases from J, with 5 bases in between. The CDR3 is CASSQGGNYGYTF. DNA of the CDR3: TGTGCCAGCAGCCAAGGGGGCAACTATGGCTACACCTTC.

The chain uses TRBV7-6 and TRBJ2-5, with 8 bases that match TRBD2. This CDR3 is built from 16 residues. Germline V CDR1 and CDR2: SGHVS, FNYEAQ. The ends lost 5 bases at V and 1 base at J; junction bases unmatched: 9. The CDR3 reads CASSHLMTSAQETQYF. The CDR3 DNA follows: TGTGCCAGCAGCCACCTGATGACTAGCGCCCAAGAGACCCAGTACTTC.

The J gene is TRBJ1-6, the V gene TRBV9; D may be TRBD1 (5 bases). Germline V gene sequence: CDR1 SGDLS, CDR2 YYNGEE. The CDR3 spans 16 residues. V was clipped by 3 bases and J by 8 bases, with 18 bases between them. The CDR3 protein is CASSATGTLFYSPLHF. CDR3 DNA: TGTGCCAGCAGCGCCACCGGGACTCTCTTTTATTCACCCCTCCACTTT. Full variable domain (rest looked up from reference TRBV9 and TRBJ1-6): DSGVTQTPKHLITATGQRVTLRCSPRSGDLSVYWYQQSLDQGLQFLIQYYNGEERAKGNILERFSAQQFPDLHSELNLSSLELGDSALYFCASSATGTLFYSPLHFGNGTRLTVT.

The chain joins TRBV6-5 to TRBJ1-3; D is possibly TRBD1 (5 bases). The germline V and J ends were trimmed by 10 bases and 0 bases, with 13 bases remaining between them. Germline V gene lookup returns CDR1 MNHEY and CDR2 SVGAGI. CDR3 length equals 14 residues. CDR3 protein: CATLRDLSGNTIYF. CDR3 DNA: TGTGCCACCCTGCGGGACCTCTCTGGAAACACCATATATTTT.

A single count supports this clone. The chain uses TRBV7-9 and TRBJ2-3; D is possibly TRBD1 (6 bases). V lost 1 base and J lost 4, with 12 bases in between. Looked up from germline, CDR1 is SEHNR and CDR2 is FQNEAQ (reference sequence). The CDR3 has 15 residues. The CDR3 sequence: CASSLVLQGPDTQYF. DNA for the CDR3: TGTGCCAGCAGCTTAGTTCTCCAGGGGCCAGATACGCAGTATTTT.

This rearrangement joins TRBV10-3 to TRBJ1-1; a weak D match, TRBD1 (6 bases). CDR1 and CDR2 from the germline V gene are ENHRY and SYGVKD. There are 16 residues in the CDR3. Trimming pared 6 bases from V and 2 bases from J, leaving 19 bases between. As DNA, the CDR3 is TGTGCCATCAGAGGACCGTCGACAGGCTTAAACACTGAAGCTTTCTTT. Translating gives CAIRGPSTGLNTEAFF.

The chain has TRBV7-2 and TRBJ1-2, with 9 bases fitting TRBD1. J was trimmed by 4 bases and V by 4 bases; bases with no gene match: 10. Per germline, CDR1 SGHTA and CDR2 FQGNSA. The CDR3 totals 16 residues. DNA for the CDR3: TGTGCCAGCAGCTCCGGGACAGGGTATCGACCCTATGGCTACACCTTC. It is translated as CASSSGTGYRPYGYTF.

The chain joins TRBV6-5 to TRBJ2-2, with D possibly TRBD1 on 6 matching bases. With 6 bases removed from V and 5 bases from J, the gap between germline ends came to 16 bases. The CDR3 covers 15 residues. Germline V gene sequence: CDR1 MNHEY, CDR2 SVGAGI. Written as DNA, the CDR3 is TGTGCCAGCAGCTTAGACAGGACAAATACCGGGGAGCTGTTTTTT. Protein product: CASSLDRTNTGELFF.

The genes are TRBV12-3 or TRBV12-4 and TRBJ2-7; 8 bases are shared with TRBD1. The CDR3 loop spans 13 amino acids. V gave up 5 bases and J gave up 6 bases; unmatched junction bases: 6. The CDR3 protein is CASSQATGGEQYF. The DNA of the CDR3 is TGTGCCAGCAGTCAAGCTACAGGGGGCGAGCAGTACTTC.

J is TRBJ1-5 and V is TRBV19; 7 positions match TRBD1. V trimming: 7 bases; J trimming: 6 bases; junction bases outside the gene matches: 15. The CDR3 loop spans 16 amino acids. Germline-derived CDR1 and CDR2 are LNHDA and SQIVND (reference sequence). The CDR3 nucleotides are TGTGCCAGTACCCTCCAGGGGGGGTTAGGGGGTCAGCCCCAGCATTTT. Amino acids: CASTLQGGLGGQPQHF.

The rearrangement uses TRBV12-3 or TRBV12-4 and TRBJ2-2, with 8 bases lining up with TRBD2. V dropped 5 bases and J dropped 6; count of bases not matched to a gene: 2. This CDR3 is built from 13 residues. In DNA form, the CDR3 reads TGTGCCAGCAGTCCCGGGGGGGCCGGGGAGCTGTTTTTT. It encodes CASSPGGAGELFF.

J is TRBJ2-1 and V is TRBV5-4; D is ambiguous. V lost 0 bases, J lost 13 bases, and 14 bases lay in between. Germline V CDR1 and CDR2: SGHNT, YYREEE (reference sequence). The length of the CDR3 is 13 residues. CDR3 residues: CASSLVPREIQFF. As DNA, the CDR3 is TGTGCCAGCAGCTTGGTACCCAGAGAAATACAGTTCTTC. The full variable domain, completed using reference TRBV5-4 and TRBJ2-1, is ETGVTQSPTHLIKTRGQQVTLRCSSQSGHNTVSWYQQALGQGPQFIFQYYREEENGRGNFPPRFSGLQFPNYSSELNVNALELDDSALYLCASSLVPREIQFFGPGTRLTVL.

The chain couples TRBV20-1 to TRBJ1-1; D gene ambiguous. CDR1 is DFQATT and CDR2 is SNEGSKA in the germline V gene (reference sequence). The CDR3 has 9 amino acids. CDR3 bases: TGCAGCTGGGCTGGGGATGCTTTCTTT. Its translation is CSWAGDAFF.

The CDR3 loop is CASSPPTITDTQYF. The CDR3 nucleotides read TGTGCCAGCTCACCACCGACTATCACAGATACGCAGTATTTT. The chain employs TRBV18 and TRBJ2-3, with D possibly being TRBD2 (5 bases). The CDR3 has 14 amino acids. V was pared by 0 bases and J by 2 bases, with 6 bases between. Germline values: CDR1 KGHSH, CDR2 LQKENI.

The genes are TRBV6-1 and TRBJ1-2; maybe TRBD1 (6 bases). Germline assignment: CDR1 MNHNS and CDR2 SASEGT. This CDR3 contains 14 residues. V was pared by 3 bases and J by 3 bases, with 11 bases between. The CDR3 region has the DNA TGTGCCAGCAGTGAGGGGGGGCACGACTATGGCTACACCTTC. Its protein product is CASSEGGHDYGYTF.

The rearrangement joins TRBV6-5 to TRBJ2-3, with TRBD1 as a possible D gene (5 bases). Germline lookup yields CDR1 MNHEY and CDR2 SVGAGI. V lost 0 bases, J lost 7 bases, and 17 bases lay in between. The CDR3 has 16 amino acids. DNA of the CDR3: TGTGCCAGCAGTTACTCGACTCAGGGCAGAGGACATACGCAGTATTTT. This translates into CASSYSTQGRGHTQYF.

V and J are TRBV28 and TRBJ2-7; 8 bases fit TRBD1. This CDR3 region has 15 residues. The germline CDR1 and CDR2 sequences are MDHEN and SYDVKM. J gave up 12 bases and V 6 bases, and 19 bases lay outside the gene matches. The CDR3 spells CASSPTGAGLVIPYV. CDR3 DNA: TGTGCCAGCAGCCCGACAGGGGCCGGACTGGTTATACCGTACGTC.

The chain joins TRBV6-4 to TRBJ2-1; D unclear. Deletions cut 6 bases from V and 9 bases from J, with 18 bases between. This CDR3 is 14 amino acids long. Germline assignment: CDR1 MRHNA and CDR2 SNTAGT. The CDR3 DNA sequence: TGTGCCAGCAGCGTTACCCGGCAGTCGGGTGAGCAGTTCTTC. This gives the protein CASSVTRQSGEQFF.

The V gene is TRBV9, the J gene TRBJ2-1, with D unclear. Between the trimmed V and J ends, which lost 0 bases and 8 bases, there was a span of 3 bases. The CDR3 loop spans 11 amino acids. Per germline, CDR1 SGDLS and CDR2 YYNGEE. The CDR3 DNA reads TGTGCCAGCAGCGTAGGTTATGAGCAGTTCTTC. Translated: CASSVGYEQFF.